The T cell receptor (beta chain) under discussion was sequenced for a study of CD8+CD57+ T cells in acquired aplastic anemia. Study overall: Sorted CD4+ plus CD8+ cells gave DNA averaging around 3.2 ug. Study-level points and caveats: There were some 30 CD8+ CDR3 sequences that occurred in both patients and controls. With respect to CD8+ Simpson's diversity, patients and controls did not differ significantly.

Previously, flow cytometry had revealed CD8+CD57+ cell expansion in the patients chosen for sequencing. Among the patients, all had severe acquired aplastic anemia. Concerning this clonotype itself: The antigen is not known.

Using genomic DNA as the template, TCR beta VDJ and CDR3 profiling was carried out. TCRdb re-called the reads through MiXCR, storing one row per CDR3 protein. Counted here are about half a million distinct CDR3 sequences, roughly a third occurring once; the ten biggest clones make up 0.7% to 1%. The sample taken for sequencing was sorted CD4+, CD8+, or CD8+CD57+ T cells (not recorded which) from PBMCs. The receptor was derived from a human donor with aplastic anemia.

The DNA of the CDR3 is TGTGCCACCAGCAGAGATCTAGCTGGTGAGCAGTACTTC. Its translation is CATSRDLAGEQYF. The gene calls are TRBV15 and TRBJ2-5, with a weak D call TRBD2 (5 bases). V was trimmed by 0 bases and J by 11 bases, leaving 13 bases between them. This CDR3 has 13 amino acids. Germline V gene lookup returns CDR1 LNHNV and CDR2 YYDKDF (reference sequence).